These 18 T cell receptor beta chains share one sample of origin, sequenced in a study of neurological immune-mediated disorders (dated by TCRdb to between 2017 and 2020). The method was 5' RACE. The data were produced on an Illumina HiSeq 2500. TCRdb ran its own pipeline on the public reads, namely fastp trimming at Q25 and MiXCR clone calling, and kept in-frame beta chains. One record per CDR3 amino acid sequence lists the most common genes and DNA. The sample records 75,000 to 90,000 distinct CDR3 sequences, 10% of which are singletons. The ten largest clones add up to 1.8% of the sample. The sequenced sample consisted of PBMCs. The receptors derive from a man aged 40-49 years in good health.

This clonotype has ten or more counts. This rearrangement joins TRBV24-1 to TRBJ2-1; possibly TRBD2 for D (5 bases). Germline V gene data show CDR1 as KGHDR and CDR2 as SFDVKD. The CDR3 consists of 15 residues. Between the trimmed V and J ends, which lost 0 bases and 9 bases, there was a span of 14 bases. This chain's CDR3 is CATSDLLGEGFEQFF. The CDR3 nucleotides are TGTGCCACCAGTGATTTGCTCGGCGAGGGCTTTGAGCAGTTCTTC.

The rearrangement uses TRBV6-6 and TRBJ1-5; D remains ambiguous. The CDR3 runs to 13 residues. Germline-derived CDR1 and CDR2 are MNHNY and SVGAGI (reference sequence). Trimming took off 2 bases at V and 3 bases at J, with 5 bases between the two ends. The CDR3: CASSYDYNQPQHF. For the CDR3, the DNA is TGTGCCAGCAGTTACGATTACAATCAGCCCCAGCATTTT.

V gene TRBV6-6 combines with J gene TRBJ1-2; D unresolved. The length of the CDR3 is 14 residues. Germline V gene sequence: CDR1 MNHNY, CDR2 SVGAGI (reference sequence). V shed 6 bases and J shed 9 bases, with 20 bases lying between them. In nucleotides, the CDR3 is TGTGCCAGCAGGGCTATAAGGACGGACGATAGCTACACCTTC. Amino acid sequence: CASRAIRTDDSYTF.

This clonotype has ten or more counts. The chain employs TRBV28 and TRBJ2-5, with 7 bases lining up with TRBD2. The V segment lost 4 bases and the J segment 3 bases; nucleotides outside the gene matches: 8. The V gene's germline CDR1 is MDHEN and CDR2 SYDVKM. The CDR3 covers 15 residues. The CDR3 DNA sequence: TGTGCCAGCAGTTCTGGCGGGGGAGTAGAAGAGACCCAGTACTTC. As protein: CASSSGGGVEETQYF.

In this sample, this clonotype turned up a few times. This may stem from a read error, because a much larger clone lies one nucleotide away. The gene calls are TRBV6-5 and TRBJ2-1; weak D call: TRBD2 (6 bases). Germline V gives CDR1 MNHEY, CDR2 SVGAGI. CDR3 size: 14 residues. The DNA for the CDR3 is TGTGCCAGCAGCGAGGACTACCCCTACAATGAGCGGTTCTTC. Encoded protein: CASSEDYPYNERFF.

About this clonotype itself: It may be a read error: a sequence one base away is much more abundant. The rearrangement joins TRBV11-2 to TRBJ1-2, with D perhaps TRBD1 (5 bases). Trimming cost V 5 bases and J 8 bases, with 12 bases left between them. CDR1 is SGHAT, CDR2 FQNNGV, per germline. This CDR3 is 12 amino acids long. CDR3 loop: CASSNAGVGYTF. CDR3 nucleotides: TGTGCCAGCAGCAATGCGGGGGTCGGCTACACCTTC.

About this clonotype: One end of the junction fails to match germline, which may point to a read error. The chain recombines TRBV24-1 with TRBJ2-3; tentatively, D is TRBD2 (6 bases). The germline CDR1 and CDR2 sequences are KGHDR and SFDVKD. CDR3 length equals 14 residues. CDR3 sequence (DNA): TGTGCCACCAGTGATCCGGGAGAAGCAGATACGCACTATTTT. Amino acid sequence: CATSDPGEADTHYF.

This clonotype was counted at least ten times. The chain carries TRBV12-3 or TRBV12-4 and TRBJ1-5, with D maybe TRBD1 (5 bases). This CDR3 region has 13 residues. V was clipped by 10 bases and J by 6 bases, with 16 bases between them. DNA for the CDR3: TGTGCCACGATGGATTCAGGGACTCAGCCCCAGCATTTT. It encodes CATMDSGTQPQHF.

At least ten counts were recorded for this clonotype. The V gene is TRBV29-1, the J gene TRBJ2-3; 7 nucleotides match TRBD2. V lost 7 bases and J lost 3; bases outside the gene matches: 7. CDR3 length equals 13 residues. The germline V gene encodes CDR1 SQVTM and CDR2 ANQGSEA. Written as DNA, the CDR3 is TGCAGCGCCCGGGCCGGGGGGACAGATACGCAGTATTTT. Translation gives CSARAGGTDTQYF.

In this sample, this clonotype turned up many times. V usage is TRBV7-3 and J usage is TRBJ1-1; maybe TRBD1 (5 bases). This CDR3 comprises 15 residues. The V end lost 1 base, the J end lost 4 bases, and 13 bases lay between the germline ends. Germline loops: CDR1 SGHTA, CDR2 FQGTGA. The CDR3 loop reads CASSLRGGVGTEAFF. The CDR3 nucleotides are TGTGCCAGCAGCTTAAGGGGGGGGGTTGGCACTGAAGCTTTCTTT.

The rearrangement links TRBV5-1 to TRBJ2-1; tentative D call: TRBD2 (5 bases). The V gene's germline CDR1 is SGHRS and CDR2 YFSETQ. This CDR3 comprises 14 residues. V lost 9 bases to trimming and J lost 3 bases, with 16 bases between them. The CDR3 DNA follows: TGCGCCATTAGCTCCACTAGTATCTACAATGAGCAGTTCTTC. It specifies CAISSTSIYNEQFF.

This clonotype was counted ten times or more. The chain uses TRBV29-1 and TRBJ2-2; 16 bases agree with TRBD2. Germline CDR1 and CDR2: SQVTM and ANQGSEA. The CDR3 contains 17 residues. Unmatched junction bases numbered 9, after V lost 6 bases and J lost 5 bases. The CDR3 coding sequence is TGCAGCGTCTTCGCCGGGACTAGCGGGAGGGGTACCGGGGAGCTGTTTTTT. Translation: CSVFAGTSGRGTGELFF.

The V and J genes are TRBV29-1 and TRBJ1-1; 9 positions agree with TRBD1. The ends lost 0 bases at V and 11 bases at J; junction bases unmatched: 7. The V gene's germline CDR1 is SQVTM and CDR2 ANQGSEA. The CDR3 totals 13 residues. For the CDR3, the DNA is TGCAGCGTTGAAGATGAATGGGACAGGGAGGCTTTCTTT. This codes for CSVEDEWDREAFF. Complete variable domain (other parts from reference TRBV29-1 and TRBJ1-1): SAVISQKPSRDICQRGTSLTIQCQVDSQVTMMFWYRQQPGQSLTLIATANQGSEATYESGFVIDKFPISRPNLTFSTLTVSNMSPEDSSIYLCSVEDEWDREAFFGQGTRLTVV.

In this sample, this clonotype turned up many times. V is TRBV5-1 and J is TRBJ2-7; D uncertain. CDR1 and CDR2 from the germline V gene are SGHRS and YFSETQ. CDR3 size: 14 residues. Trimming pared 0 bases from V and 1 base from J, leaving 8 bases between. This chain's CDR3 is CASSLDTASYEQYF. CDR3 nucleotide sequence: TGCGCCAGCAGCTTGGACACAGCTTCCTACGAGCAGTACTTC.

Notes on this clonotype: A much larger clone differs by one base, so this may be a read error. The genes are TRBV7-2 and TRBJ1-2; D unresolved. The CDR3 has 11 amino acids. Germline-derived CDR1 and CDR2 are SGHTA and FQGNSA. V dropped 3 bases and J dropped 10 bases, with 9 bases sitting between them. This chain's CDR3 is CASSFLRDYTF. CDR3 DNA: TGTGCCAGCAGCTTCCTTCGCGACTACACCTTC.

There are many counts of this clonotype. The chain is built from TRBV20-1 and TRBJ2-5, with no clear D. The ends were cut back, 1 base at V and 6 bases at J, with 15 bases in the middle. Germline lookup yields CDR1 DFQATT and CDR2 SNEGSKA (reference sequence). The CDR3 spans 14 residues. The DNA of the CDR3 is TGCAGTGCTAGAGGGATTGGACCAGCCCAGACCCAGTACTTC. This gives the protein CSARGIGPAQTQYF.

This clonotype was counted ten times or more. The CDR3 bases are TGTGCCAGCAGGGAGCGGGGAGAGAACACCGGGGAGCTGTTTTTT. This codes for CASRERGENTGELFF. J is TRBJ2-2 and V is TRBV9; 7 bases agree with TRBD2. V gave up 5 bases and J gave up 1 base; unmatched junction bases: 5. Germline loops: CDR1 SGDLS, CDR2 YYNGEE. The CDR3 has 15 residues.

This clonotype was found many times. V gene TRBV4-2 combines with J gene TRBJ2-3; D is unclear. The CDR3 covers 14 residues. In germline, CDR1 is LGHNA, CDR2 YNFKEQ. V shed 4 bases and J shed 3 bases, with 11 bases lying between them. The CDR3 DNA sequence: TGTGCCAGCAGCCTTGAAGCAGAAACAGATACGCAGTATTTT. Encoded protein: CASSLEAETDTQYF.